This T cell receptor beta chain was recorded in a study of T cell clonality in common variable immunodeficiency. Study findings and constraints: Fewer deletions and N-nucleotide insertions were reportedly seen in common variable immunodeficiency TCR beta sequences.

V lost 4 bases and J 1 base, leaving 10 bases between the germline ends. From germline, CDR1 is SGHKS and CDR2 YYEKEE (reference sequence). The CDR3 length is 14 residues. Some clones are missing from TCRdb's copy, which holds only in-frame ones; the method was immunoSEQ multiplex PCR. Found here are roughly 39,000 clones, no singletons; the ten largest cover approximately 6%. At least ten counts were recorded for this clone. Its target is unknown. The sequenced fragment ends 3 residues before the CDR3 boundary, so the rest is inferred from the germline J gene. Sequencing was done on a sample of peripheral blood mononuclear cells. This TCR derives from a human donor with common variable immunodeficiency. The V gene is TRBV5-5, the J gene TRBJ2-3, with no clear D. CDR3 loop: CASSTRVGTDTQYF. The DNA read from the CDR3 is TGTGCCAGCAGCACTCGGGTTGGCACAGATACG.